This T cell receptor beta chain was sequenced for a study of molecular identifiers for immune sequencing clone quantification. TCRdb analysed the PCR reads with MiXCR anew, one entry per CDR3 protein. The sample lists about 330,000 distinct CDR3 sequences, 24% occurring once. Germline V gives CDR1 PRHDT, CDR2 FYEKMQ (reference sequence). The CDR3 spans 16 residues. The V segment lost 5 bases and the J segment 7 bases; nucleotides outside the gene matches: 13. V is TRBV13 and J is TRBJ2-2; 7 nucleotides align to TRBD2. The receptor was isolated from a human donor in good health. Some libraries in this study had Jurkat cell RNA spiked in. Sequencing was carried out using naive CD8+ T cells from blood, with Jurkat cell RNA spiked in. The subset is: FACS-sorted CD8+CD4-CCR7+CD45RA+ naive T cells. In nucleotides, the CDR3 is TGTGCCAGCAGCCCGGGGGACTACCCTTTAGGCGGGGAGCTGTTTTTT. As protein: CASSPGDYPLGGELFF.